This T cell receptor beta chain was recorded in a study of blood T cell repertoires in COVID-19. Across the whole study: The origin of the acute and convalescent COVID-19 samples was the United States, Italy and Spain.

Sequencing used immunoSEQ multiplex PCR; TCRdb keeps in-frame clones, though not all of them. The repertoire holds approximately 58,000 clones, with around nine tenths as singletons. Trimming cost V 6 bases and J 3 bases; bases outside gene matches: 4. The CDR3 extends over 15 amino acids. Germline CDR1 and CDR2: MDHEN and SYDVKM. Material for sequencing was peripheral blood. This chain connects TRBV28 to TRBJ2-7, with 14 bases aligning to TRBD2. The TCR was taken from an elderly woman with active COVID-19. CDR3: CASSQGLAGVYEQYF. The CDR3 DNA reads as TGTGCCAGCAGCCAGGGACTAGCGGGAGTCTACGAGCAGTACTTC.